A single sample is the source of the 3 T cell receptor beta chains below, sequenced in a study of blood T cell repertoires in COVID-19 (dated by TCRdb to the early 2020s). Library preparation employed the immunoSEQ multiplex PCR assay. Held by TCRdb, this immuneACCESS table contains in-frame sequences only and omits some clones. Under half of the omission traces to an unresolved V gene where checked; the cause of the rest is unknown. For this sample there are 300,000 to 450,000 clones; about 88% appear just once. The ten largest clones represent 1.2% of the sample. Sequencing was done on a sample of PBMCs or T cells enriched from blood (not recorded which). Receptor source: a woman under 30 who had recovered from COVID-19.

The J gene is TRBJ2-7, the V gene TRBV7-2; D might be TRBD1 (5 bases). The CDR3 spans 13 residues. Per germline, CDR1 SGHTA and CDR2 FQGNSA. Trimming removed 5 bases from V and 9 bases from J, with 17 bases in between. CDR3: CASSPQGVAAQYF. The CDR3 DNA reads as TGTGCCAGCAGCCCTCAAGGGGTGGCCGCGCAGTACTTC.

The V call is TRBV27, the J call TRBJ1-4; weak D call: TRBD1 (6 bases). CDR3 length: 14 residues. Germline CDR1 and CDR2: MNHEY and SMNVEV (reference sequence). V was shortened by 0 bases and J by 14 bases, with 16 bases between the two germline ends. CDR3 amino acids: CASSLSGAGIGLFF. DNA for the CDR3: TGTGCCAGCAGTTTATCGGGGGCTGGAATCGGTCTGTTTTTT.

This chain links TRBV7-3 with TRBJ2-2, with D tentatively TRBD2 (7 bases). The CDR3 is 15 amino acids. In germline, CDR1 is SGHTA, CDR2 FQGTGA. The ends were cut back, 2 bases at V and 3 bases at J, with 10 bases in the middle. Here the CDR3 DNA reads TGTGCCAGCAGCTTAGGGGAGGGGGACACCGGGGAGCTGTTTTTT. Amino acids: CASSLGEGDTGELFF.